This entry concerns a single TCR beta chain. Just one base apart from a much larger clone, this may be a read error. The sample comes from a study of molecular identifiers for immune sequencing clone quantification. The CDR3 is made up of 16 amino acids. Using 10%, 30% or 50% RNA, naive CD8 libraries were derived from around 20,000 to 1,000,000 sorted cells. Researchers sorted naive CD8 T cells as cells that were CD8+CD4-CCR7+CD45RA+. The bulk TCR libraries were made with methods described before and with listed TCR primers. TCRdb reprocessed the PCR reads via MiXCR and lists one record per CDR3 protein. The sample lists 400,000 to 600,000 distinct CDR3 sequences; about a fifth were seen once.

V and J are TRBV12-3 or TRBV12-4 and TRBJ2-4; D is possibly TRBD1 (5 bases). This sequence was found in a human donor in good health. Some libraries in this study had Jurkat cell RNA spiked in. Material: naive CD8+ T cells from blood, with Jurkat cell RNA spiked in. The subset: FACS-sorted CD8+CD4-CCR7+CD45RA+ naive T cells. The CDR3 here is CASSLSSGRAKSIQYF. The CDR3 nucleotides read TGTGCCAGCAGTTTATCGTCAGGGCGAGCCAAAAGCATTCAGTACTTC.